This TCR beta chain derives from a study of T cells after yellow fever vaccination. Study details: The SMART-Seq v4 Ultra Low Input method served to prepare the low-cell-number fractions. Broader study findings: Post-booster reappearance was seen for most primary-vaccination clones (roughly 96% CD4, 80% to 90% CD8).

Germline-derived CDR1 and CDR2 are SGHTA and FQGNSA. This CDR3 has 17 amino acids. Trimming stripped 1 base from V and 1 base from J, with 15 bases between. Worth noting for this clonotype: No antigen is known for it.

It was through 5'RACE template switching that TCR cDNA was made, with a universal primer site and UMIs added. TCRdb reanalysed the 5' RACE reads using MiXCR and keeps one entry per CDR3 protein. In the table there are 250,000 to 300,000 distinct CDR3 sequences, approximately 13% of which are singletons. The sequences come from CD4+ T cells sorted from PBMCs, collected 45 days after the yellow fever booster vaccination. V usage is TRBV7-2 and J usage is TRBJ2-3, with a tentative D call TRBD1 (6 bases). The TCR sequence derives from a man aged 25-45 years who received the YFV17D yellow fever vaccine. The chain's CDR3 is CASSLGVSSGGTDTQYF. CDR3 sequence (DNA): TGTGCCAGCAGCTTAGGGGTTTCGTCAGGGGGCACAGATACGCAGTATTTT.